This entry lists 9 T cell receptor beta chains sequenced from one sample in a study of T cell responses to AZD1222 COVID-19 vaccine. The assay was immunoSEQ multiplex PCR, and TCRdb's table has in-frame clones only and misses some. The table shows tens of thousands of clones, with approximately 86% occurring only once. The sequenced sample was peripheral blood, obtained on day 0 of MenACWY control vaccination. The receptors here all came from an adult in good health.

This chain uses TRBV7-8 with TRBJ2-2, with D uncertain. The CDR3 runs to 17 residues. Trimming removed 1 base from V and 0 bases from J, with 12 bases in between. Germline V gives CDR1 SGHVS, CDR2 FQNEAQ. CDR3 in amino acids: CASSLENGYANTGELFF. The CDR3 coding sequence is TGTGCCAGCAGCTTAGAAAACGGATACGCGAACACCGGGGAGCTGTTTTTT.

V is TRBV28 and J is TRBJ2-1; either TRBD1 or TRBD2 may supply D (6 bases each). The germline gives CDR1 MDHEN, CDR2 SYDVKM. The ends were cut back, 7 bases at V and 5 bases at J, with 15 bases in the middle. The CDR3 is 14 residues long. CDR3 DNA sequence: TGTGCCAGCATGGGCGGGACACTTCACAATGAGCAGTTCTTC. Amino acid sequence: CASMGGTLHNEQFF.

J is TRBJ2-5 and V is TRBV18; D may be TRBD1 or TRBD2 (5 bases each). Germline V CDR1 and CDR2: KGHSH, LQKENI. The V end lost 7 bases, the J end lost 5 bases, and 14 bases lay between the germline ends. The CDR3 covers 13 residues. CDR3 in DNA: TGTGCCAGCTTCAGGGATCAGCGGGAGACCCAGTACTTC. This gives the protein CASFRDQRETQYF.

In its sample, this clone was seen a few times. V gene TRBV9 combines with J gene TRBJ1-2, with D uncertain. CDR3 length: 15 residues. The ends were cut back, 0 bases at V and 0 bases at J, with 9 bases in the middle. Germline values: CDR1 SGDLS, CDR2 YYNGEE. This CDR3 reads CASSVGWAPNYGYTF. The CDR3 coding sequence is TGTGCCAGCAGCGTAGGTTGGGCCCCTAACTATGGCTACACCTTC.

The chain recombines TRBV5-1 with TRBJ1-6; D gene ambiguous. V lost 0 bases, J lost 10 bases, and 14 bases lay in between. CDR3 size: 15 residues. Germline V gene data show CDR1 as SGHRS and CDR2 as YFSETQ. CDR3 nucleotides: TGCGCCAGCAGCTTGGGTGGAGTGGGAACCTCACCCCTCCACTTT. It specifies CASSLGGVGTSPLHF.

The genes are TRBV7-9 and TRBJ1-4; 8 bases fit TRBD1. Looked up from germline, CDR1 is SEHNR and CDR2 is FQNEAQ (reference sequence). The CDR3 loop spans 17 amino acids. The junction had 14 bases not matched to a gene; V was cut back by 4 bases and J by 7 bases. The CDR3 here is CASSSFIRTGKSEKLFF. In nucleotides, the CDR3 is TGTGCCAGCAGCTCATTCATTCGGACAGGGAAGAGTGAAAAACTGTTTTTT.

The J gene is TRBJ2-7, the V gene TRBV5-5; D gene uncertain. This CDR3 is built from 15 residues. Per the germline V gene, CDR1 is SGHKS and CDR2 is YYEKEE (reference sequence). Between the trimmed V and J ends, which lost 0 bases and 5 bases, there was a span of 15 bases. The CDR3 sequence is CASSLDRRAFDEQYF. The CDR3 nucleotides read TGTGCCAGCAGCTTGGATCGGAGAGCCTTCGACGAGCAGTACTTC.

V usage is TRBV6-5 and J usage is TRBJ2-5; D might be TRBD1 (8 bases). The CDR3 runs to 14 residues. Germline-derived CDR1 and CDR2 are MNHEY and SVGAGI. V was trimmed by 8 bases and J by 5 bases, leaving 18 bases between them. The CDR3 region has the DNA TGTGCCAGCCTCGACAGGGGAGGGGGGGAGACCCAGTACTTC. Translated: CASLDRGGGETQYF.

The chain joins TRBV19 to TRBJ1-5; D perhaps matches TRBD1 (5 bases). This CDR3 is 14 amino acids long. V was trimmed by 3 bases and J by 5 bases, leaving 11 bases between them. Germline V gives CDR1 LNHDA, CDR2 SQIVND (reference sequence). CDR3: CASSIGGDYQPQHF. The CDR3 DNA reads as TGTGCCAGTAGTATCGGCGGGGACTATCAGCCCCAGCATTTT.